The 31 T cell receptor beta chains listed next were all sequenced from one sample in a study of T-cell memory formation after mild COVID-19. TCRdb ran MiXCR on the 5' RACE reads and lists one entry per CDR3 protein. The repertoire includes hundreds of thousands of distinct CDR3 sequences, around 16% of them detected once, and approximately 23% sits in the top ten. The specimen sequenced was PBMCs or a T cell subset sorted from them (not recorded which). These receptors came from a man between 18 and 29 years old who had mild COVID-19 (a few samples of this study predate the infection). Cell type and time point are not known.

V is TRBV10-1 and J is TRBJ2-2, with D unresolved. The CDR3 length is 15 residues. Trimming removed 6 bases from V and 3 bases from J, with 14 bases in between. Germline V gene sequence: CDR1 WNHNN, CDR2 SYGVQD (reference sequence). The CDR3 protein is CASRKDLSDTGELFF. The DNA of the CDR3 is TGCGCCAGCAGAAAGGACCTTTCGGACACCGGGGAGCTGTTTTTT.

This clonotype occurred many times. The chain carries TRBV20-1 and TRBJ2-1, with TRBD1 matching over 11 bases. V shed 5 bases and J 3 bases; nucleotides not matched to a gene: 3. This CDR3 has 14 amino acids. In germline, CDR1 is DFQATT, CDR2 SNEGSKA (reference sequence). For the CDR3, the DNA is TGCAGTGCTTCGGGACAGGGGGACTACAATGAGCAGTTCTTC. It yields the protein CSASGQGDYNEQFF.

This clonotype was detected a few times. The chain has TRBV7-7 and TRBJ2-1; D unresolved. The CDR3 runs to 13 residues. Trimming took 1 base from V and 8 from J, leaving 9 bases between them. Germline V gives CDR1 SSHAT, CDR2 FNYEAQ (reference sequence). The CDR3 nucleotides are TGTGCCAGCAGCTTAGGACCCTCCTATGAGCAGTTCTTC. Encoded protein: CASSLGPSYEQFF.

This rearrangement joins TRBV5-5 to TRBJ2-5; 10 bases agree with TRBD2. V was clipped by 0 bases and J by 5 bases; unmatched bases: 7. Germline V gene sequence: CDR1 SGHKS, CDR2 YYEKEE (reference sequence). The CDR3 covers 16 residues. CDR3 coding DNA: TGTGCCAGCAGCTTGGCCCCAGCGGGGGGGCCGGAGACCCAGTACTTC. Amino acid sequence: CASSLAPAGGPETQYF. Full variable domain (rest looked up from reference TRBV5-5 and TRBJ2-5): DAGVTQSPTHLIKTRGQQVTLRCSPISGHKSVSWYQQVLGQGPQFIFQYYEKEERGRGNFPDRFSARQFPNYSSELNVNALLLGDSALYLCASSLAPAGGPETQYFGPGTRLLVL.

This clonotype has more than one count but fewer than ten. This chain links TRBV18 with TRBJ1-1, with D uncertain. The V gene lost 1 base and the J gene lost 1 base, with 19 bases spanning the gap. CDR3 size: 18 residues. Germline V CDR1 and CDR2: KGHSH, LQKENI. The CDR3 DNA reads as TGTGCCAGCTCACCACGGGTCGGCTCGGGAATCGGGAACACTGAAGCTTTCTTT. Translated, it gives CASSPRVGSGIGNTEAFF.

CDR3 DNA sequence: TGTGCCAGCAGTTTCCAGGGAGGTGGCGGCTACACCTTC. Translating gives CASSFQGGGGYTF. This rearrangement joins TRBV27 to TRBJ1-2; a possible D gene is TRBD1 (5 bases). This CDR3 has 13 amino acids. The V gene's germline CDR1 is MNHEY and CDR2 SMNVEV (reference sequence). V was shortened by 3 bases and J by 8 bases, with 13 bases between the two germline ends.

The chain employs TRBV20-1 and TRBJ2-1; perhaps TRBD1 as D (5 bases). The CDR3 runs to 14 residues. The germline V and J ends were trimmed by 3 bases and 0 bases, with 9 bases remaining between them. The germline V gene has CDR1 DFQATT and CDR2 SNEGSKA (reference sequence). The CDR3 is CSARDMSSYNEQFF. CDR3 coding DNA: TGCAGTGCTAGGGACATGAGCTCCTACAATGAGCAGTTCTTC.

This chain joins TRBV7-2 and TRBJ2-4; weak D call: TRBD2 (6 bases). Germline V CDR1 and CDR2: SGHTA, FQGNSA. V was pared by 0 bases and J by 7 bases, with 16 bases between. CDR3 length equals 16 residues. As DNA, the CDR3 is TGTGCCAGCAGCTTAGCCGGGGGTTCGGTGGCGAACATTCAGTACTTC. Translating gives CASSLAGGSVANIQYF.

A few counts support this clonotype. The chain links TRBV5-8 to TRBJ2-5, with D perhaps matching TRBD2 (6 bases). Germline assignment: CDR1 SGHTS and CDR2 YDEGEE. The CDR3 runs 13 residues. V shed 7 bases and J shed 5 bases, with 15 bases lying between them. The CDR3 is CASARERRETQYF. The CDR3 DNA reads TGTGCCAGCGCCCGGGAGCGGCGGGAGACCCAGTACTTC. The whole variable domain, filled in from reference TRBV5-8 and TRBJ2-5, reads EAGVTQSPTHLIKTRGQQATLRCSPISGHTSVYWYQQALGLGLQFLLWYDEGEERNRGNFPPRFSGRQFPNYSSELNVNALELEDSALYLCASARERRETQYFGPGTRLLVL.

This clonotype was recorded a few times. J is TRBJ1-2 and V is TRBV6-5; D not certain. Germline CDR1 MNHEY, CDR2 SVGAGI. The ends were cut back, 5 bases at V and 7 bases at J, with 11 bases in the middle. This CDR3 is 12 amino acids long. For the CDR3, the DNA is TGTGCCAGCAGTGGAGGGCCCGCTGGCTACACCTTC. Protein sequence: CASSGGPAGYTF.

This clonotype was detected only a few times. The chain links TRBV10-1 to TRBJ2-1, with D unresolved. There are 15 residues in the CDR3. Trimming took 6 bases from V and 1 from J, leaving 13 bases between them. Germline V lookup: CDR1 WNHNN, CDR2 SYGVQD (reference sequence). The CDR3 reads CASSPQAGSYNEQFF. CDR3 DNA: TGCGCCAGCAGCCCCCAAGCCGGGTCCTACAATGAGCAGTTCTTC.

This clonotype has ten or more counts. The rearrangement uses TRBV20-1 and TRBJ2-3; TRBD2 aligns across 7 bases. The CDR3 extends over 16 amino acids. Looked up from germline, CDR1 is DFQATT and CDR2 is SNEGSKA (reference sequence). The junction had 11 bases not matched to a gene; V was cut back by 3 bases and J by 2 bases. The CDR3 sequence: CSASTAGDLDTDTQYF. DNA of the CDR3: TGCAGTGCTAGTACGGCGGGGGACTTGGACACAGATACGCAGTATTTT.

The V call is TRBV18, the J call TRBJ1-2; 7 bases agree with TRBD1. Trimming removed 3 bases from V and 4 bases from J; junction bases left unmatched: 14. CDR1 is KGHSH, CDR2 LQKENI, per germline. CDR3 length: 17 residues. CDR3 residues: CASSPTTGTEVPYGYTF. CDR3 sequence (DNA): TGTGCCAGCTCACCGACTACCGGGACAGAAGTTCCCTATGGCTACACCTTC.

This clonotype was counted only a few times. This sequence joins TRBV28 and TRBJ2-3; D is unresolved. The CDR3 consists of 13 residues. Trimming removed 5 bases from V and 10 bases from J, with 16 bases in between. Germline CDR1 and CDR2: MDHEN and SYDVKM. CDR3 DNA sequence: TGTGCCAGCAGTCCCGGCACCAACTCGGCGCAGTATTTT. Its protein is CASSPGTNSAQYF. Full variable domain (rest looked up from reference TRBV28 and TRBJ2-3): DVKVTQSSRYLVKRTGEKVFLECVQDMDHENMFWYRQDPGLGLRLIYFSYDVKMKEKGDIPEGYSVSREKKERFSLILESASTNQTSMYLCASSPGTNSAQYFGPGTRLTVL.

The rearrangement links TRBV7-9 to TRBJ2-3; D may correspond to TRBD1 or TRBD2 (5 bases each). Germline CDR1 and CDR2: SEHNR and FQNEAQ (reference sequence). The CDR3 has 14 amino acids. V shed 5 bases and J shed 0 bases, with 9 bases lying between them. The CDR3 nucleotides are TGTGCCAGCAGCGACCGGGACAGCACAGATACGCAGTATTTT. Translating gives CASSDRDSTDTQYF.

The V call is TRBV14, the J call TRBJ1-2, with unresolved D. This CDR3 is 12 amino acids long. Per germline, CDR1 SGHDN and CDR2 FVKESK. The ends were cut back, 0 bases at V and 8 bases at J, with 7 bases in the middle. CDR3 sequence: CASSQDPGGYTF. DNA for the CDR3: TGTGCCAGCAGCCAAGACCCCGGGGGCTACACCTTC.

This clonotype was detected ten times or more. J is TRBJ2-3 and V is TRBV10-3; possible D gene TRBD1, 5 bases. The CDR3 is 16 residues long. Germline CDR1 is ENHRY and CDR2 is SYGVKD. Trimming pared 0 bases from V and 6 bases from J, leaving 16 bases between. CDR3: CAISESTTTKGDTQYF. For the CDR3, the DNA is TGTGCCATCAGTGAGTCAACCACCACGAAGGGGGATACGCAGTATTTT.

J is TRBJ2-7 and V is TRBV18; TRBD2 matches at 7 bases. CDR1 and CDR2 (germline): KGHSH, LQKENI. The V segment lost 4 bases and the J segment 6 bases; nucleotides outside the gene matches: 6. CDR3 length: 13 amino acids. The CDR3 region has the DNA TGTGCCAGCTCACGGGACTCTAGCGGCGAGCAGTACTTC. Its protein product is CASSRDSSGEQYF.

This chain uses TRBV6-6 with TRBJ2-3; 8 bases line up with TRBD1. CDR1 and CDR2 from the germline V gene are MNHNY and SVGAGI (reference sequence). This CDR3 is built from 17 residues. Losses at the gene ends were 5 bases for V and 2 bases for J; bases not matched to a gene: 12. The DNA of the CDR3 is TGTGCCAGCAGTGACCCGGGACAGGCCGTCTTCACAGATACGCAGTATTTT. Encoded protein: CASSDPGQAVFTDTQYF.

This clonotype was detected ten times or more. Being one base from a much bigger clone, this may be a read error. The V call is TRBV7-6, the J call TRBJ2-5; D is perhaps TRBD1 or TRBD2 (5 bases each). This CDR3 is built from 13 residues. V lost 5 bases and J lost 4, with 11 bases in between. Germline V gives CDR1 SGHVS, CDR2 FNYEAQ. The CDR3 region has the DNA TGTGCCAGCAGCCCTCGGGACGGAGAGACCCAGTACTTC. Translating gives CASSPRDGETQYF.

This clonotype was seen more than once but under ten times. The CDR3 spells CASTPGTVSSYEQYV. CDR3 in DNA: TGTGCCAGCACCCCCGGGACAGTGAGCTCCTACGAGCAGTACGTC. The V gene is TRBV2, the J gene TRBJ2-7; 7 bases fit TRBD1. Unmatched junction bases numbered 9, after V lost 7 bases and J lost 0 bases. CDR1 and CDR2 (germline): SNHLY, FYNNEI. The CDR3 sequence is 15 residues long.

This chain uses TRBV20-1 with TRBJ2-3; D gene uncertain. The CDR3 has 11 amino acids. Germline CDR1 reads DFQATT; CDR2 reads SNEGSKA (reference sequence). Trimming took 3 bases from V and 6 from J, leaving 7 bases between them. CDR3 nucleotide sequence: TGCAGTGCTAGCTCTGGGGATACGCAGTATTTT. Protein product: CSASSGDTQYF.

This clonotype came up a few times. CDR3 nucleotides: TGTGCCAGCAGTAAATACCGGGACAGCAGCTCCTACGAGCAGTACTTC. Translated: CASSKYRDSSSYEQYF. The V gene is TRBV28, the J gene TRBJ2-7, with 7 bases fitting TRBD1. V was clipped by 5 bases and J by 0 bases; unmatched bases: 10. Germline CDR1 is MDHEN and CDR2 is SYDVKM. The CDR3 length is 16 residues.

This CDR3 is CASSQDELAGAPGYEQYF. Here the CDR3 DNA reads TGCGCCAGCAGCCAAGATGAACTAGCGGGGGCCCCGGGTTACGAGCAGTACTTC. The rearrangement joins TRBV4-1 to TRBJ2-7; 11 bases match TRBD2. With 0 bases clipped from V and 4 bases from J, the junction kept 11 bases outside the gene matches. Germline CDR1 MGHRA, CDR2 YSYEKL. There are 18 residues in the CDR3.

The genes are TRBV7-2 and TRBJ2-3; 9 bases line up with TRBD1. This CDR3 is 18 amino acids long. The V gene's germline CDR1 is SGHTA and CDR2 FQGNSA. V dropped 5 bases and J dropped 1; count of bases not matched to a gene: 13. CDR3 nucleotide sequence: TGTGCCAGCAGCCATTCCGGGACAGGGACTTGGGGCACAGATACGCAGTATTTT. Residues: CASSHSGTGTWGTDTQYF.

The rearrangement joins TRBV18 to TRBJ1-6, with a weak D call TRBD1 (5 bases). The V gene's germline CDR1 is KGHSH and CDR2 LQKENI. The ends were cut back, 2 bases at V and 6 bases at J, with 8 bases in the middle. The CDR3 is made up of 14 amino acids. CDR3 DNA: TGTGCCAGCTCACCAGGGGGAGGTAATTCACCCCTCCACTTT. Its protein product is CASSPGGGNSPLHF.

The CDR3 DNA sequence: TGTGCCAGCAGCGGTGCGACCCGGACCCAGTACTTC. Its translation is CASSGATRTQYF. V gene TRBV9 combines with J gene TRBJ2-5; D is unresolved. Germline loops: CDR1 SGDLS, CDR2 YYNGEE. The CDR3 extends over 12 amino acids. The V and J ends lost 3 bases and 7 bases respectively, with 10 bases between them.

This chain uses TRBV6-2 or TRBV6-3 with TRBJ2-5; D call uncertain. The CDR3 runs 13 residues. From germline, CDR1 is MNHEY and CDR2 SVGEGT. V was clipped by 5 bases and J by 5 bases, with 12 bases between them. The DNA of the CDR3 is TGTGCCAGCAGTGCTACGACTCGGGAGACCCAGTACTTC. Its translation is CASSATTRETQYF.

This clonotype was detected only a few times. The rearrangement joins TRBV5-4 to TRBJ2-6; tentatively, D is TRBD2 (6 bases). V lost 0 bases and J lost 5, with 18 bases in between. Germline CDR1 is SGHNT and CDR2 is YYREEE (reference sequence). CDR3 length: 18 amino acids. The CDR3 spells CASSLARDSLSRANVLTF. The CDR3 bases are TGTGCCAGCAGCTTGGCCCGGGACTCCCTTTCTCGGGCCAACGTCCTGACTTTC.

The chain couples TRBV18 to TRBJ2-7, with TRBD2 matching over 12 bases. Germline V gene lookup returns CDR1 KGHSH and CDR2 LQKENI. This CDR3 is built from 15 residues. The V and J ends lost 2 bases and 5 bases, in that order; junction bases with no gene match: 4. This CDR3 reads CASSPVTSGGNEQYF. In nucleotides, the CDR3 is TGTGCCAGCTCACCAGTTACTAGCGGGGGGAACGAGCAGTACTTC.

This clonotype was found a few times. The chain recombines TRBV10-1 with TRBJ2-3, with D perhaps matching TRBD2 (7 bases). The germline CDR1 and CDR2 sequences are WNHNN and SYGVQD (reference sequence). Trimming cost V 4 bases and J 5 bases, with 25 bases left between them. The CDR3 spans 18 residues. CDR3 nucleotides: TGCGCCAGCAGTGCTCCTTCGCAAGGGGGGGTCGCCGGAGATACGCAGTATTTT. This sequence encodes CASSAPSQGGVAGDTQYF.